The entry below gives a single T cell receptor beta chain sequence along with its context. No antigen is known for it. No much larger clonotype is one base removed from it; base qualities were not supplied. The data derive from a study of T cells after yellow fever vaccination (dated by TCRdb to between 2019 and 2020). In terms of the full investigation: The SMART-Seq v4 Ultra Low Input RNA kit was used to prepare libraries from fractions with low cell numbers. To follow T-cell clones before and after primary and booster YFV17D yellow fever vaccination, bulk TCR alpha and beta repertoires were sequenced over time. Blood samples were taken at several timepoints before and after primary and secondary immunization, and bulk PBMC replicates and cell subsets were isolated. Two healthy male donors, one aged 18 to 30 and one aged 30 to 39 years, were included in the cohort.

The paper's findings and limits, for the study overall: Compared with the primary T-cell response, the secondary T-cell response was weaker but faster, peaking on day 5 rather than day 15. The study included only a couple of donors, which limits how far the findings can be generalized. A small fraction of clonotypes appeared in both the CD4 and CD8 compartments, likely as a result of convergent recombination. Computational filtering was needed because FACS-sorted repertoires could contain abundant contaminating clonotypes from the bulk population. Most clones expanded after primary vaccination (about 96% of CD4 and approximately 86% of CD8) were re-detected after the booster, suggesting that broad memory maintenance occurred.

Between the V and J ends, shortened by 5 bases and 10 bases respectively, the junction contains 11 bases. Per the germline V gene (reference sequence), DFQATT is the CDR1 and SNEGSKA is the CDR2. The CDR3 goes from the cysteine to the phenylalanine over 10 residues. Here the CDR3 DNA is all that survives: 30 bases in frame from base 1. The treatment or condition tag for this specimen amounts to: live attenuated yellow fever vaccine strain. At each blood-draw timepoint, two biological replicates of bulk PBMCs were obtained. A standard Ficoll-Paque protocol was used to isolate PBMCs from peripheral blood. TriZol was used to extract RNA from bulk PBMCs, CD4 and CD8 fractions, and dextramer-positive and dextramer-negative fractions. TCR cDNA was synthesized by 5'RACE template switching, through which a universal primer site and unique molecular identifiers were introduced. Priming of cDNA synthesis was performed from both the TCR alpha and TCR beta constant segments. Two PCR steps were used to amplify libraries, with sample barcodes and sequencing adapters being added in the second step. Sequencing of libraries was performed on Illumina HiSeq 2500 (2x100 bp) or NovaSeq (2x150 bp). The published analysis was carried out like this. MIGEC was used to demultiplex reads and collapse the reads into UMI consensus sequences, and MiXCR was used for V(D)J alignment. Using edgeR on replicate PBMC samples, clonotypes were called vaccine-responding if FDR was below 0.01 and the log2 fold change was above 5 up to day 15. Each bulk clonotype received a CD4 or CD8 identity based on whether the sequenced CD4 or CD8 repertoire contained that clonotype at higher abundance. TCRdb reanalyzed the raw reads on its own, using fastp at Q25 for trimming and MiXCR for clone calling, and kept in-frame beta chains. Rows matching on CDR3 protein sequence are summarized as one entry with the most common DNA and genes. The V and J calls and clone size are TCRdb's, not the authors'. For this sample there are some 600,000 distinct CDR3 sequences; 10% to 15% appear just once. The ten largest clonotypes hold about 16% of the sample.

This receptor chain uses TRBV20-1 and TRBJ1-1; the D gene remains uncertain. The clonotype was recovered from a man aged 30 to 45 who received the YFV17D yellow fever vaccine. Sequencing used PBMCs, obtained on the day of the yellow fever booster vaccination. Here is the DNA: TGCAGTGCTCCGCAGGTGGTAGCTTTCTTT. Translation gives CSAPQVVAFF.